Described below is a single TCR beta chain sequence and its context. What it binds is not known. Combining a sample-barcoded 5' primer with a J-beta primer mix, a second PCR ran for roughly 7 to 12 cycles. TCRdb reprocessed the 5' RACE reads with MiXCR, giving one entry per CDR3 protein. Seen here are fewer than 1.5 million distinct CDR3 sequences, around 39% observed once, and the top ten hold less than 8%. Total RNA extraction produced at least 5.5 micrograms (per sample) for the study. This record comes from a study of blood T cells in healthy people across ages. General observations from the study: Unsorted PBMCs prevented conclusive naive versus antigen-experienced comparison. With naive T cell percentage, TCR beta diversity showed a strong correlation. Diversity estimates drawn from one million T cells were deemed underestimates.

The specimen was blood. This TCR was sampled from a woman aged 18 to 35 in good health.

This chain's CDR3 is CSVEKDGYTF. The CDR3 nucleotides read TGCAGCGTTGAAAAGGATGGCTACACCTTC. V usage is TRBV29-1 and J usage is TRBJ1-2; unclear D gene. The CDR3 is 10 amino acids. Germline V gene sequence: CDR1 SQVTM, CDR2 ANQGSEA. The V and J ends lost 2 bases and 6 bases respectively, with 4 bases between them.